This is a list of T cell receptor beta chains from one sample in a study of technical replicates of blood from a handful of donors. TCRdb's table, derived via immunoSEQ multiplex PCR, lists solely in-frame clones and lacks some. The sample has tens of thousands of clones; around 92% are singletons. Sequenced sample: T cells isolated from PBMCs. The receptors originated from a human donor in good health. Both conserved end residues are part of each CDR3. The D gene is left open where the match is weak. Clone size is not always given. Where it is, it says once, few, many or a class for expanded clones.

D gene,V gene,clone size,J gene,CDR3 DNA,CDR3 protein
.,TRBV19,.,TRBJ1-1,TGTGCCACCCGACAGGACACTGAAGCTTTCTTT,CATRQDTEAFF
TRBD1,TRBV11-3,.,TRBJ2-7,TGTGCCAGCAGCTTAGGTCGTGTGGGTCGGGGACAGAGACACTCCTACGAGCAGTACTTC,CASSLGRVGRGQRHSYEQYF
.,TRBV28,.,TRBJ2-1,TGTGCCAGCAGTTTCCTCGGTAATGAGCAGTTCTTC,CASSFLGNEQFF
TRBD2,TRBV19,.,TRBJ2-7,TGTGCCAGTAAAAAGGCTAGCGGGAGATACGAGCAGTACTTC,CASKKASGRYEQYF
TRBD1,TRBV18,.,TRBJ2-7,TGTGCCAGCTCACGGTGGCCACGGCTCGGACAGGGGGTACACGAGCAGTACTTC,CASSRWPRLGQGVHEQYF
.,TRBV11-2,.,TRBJ1-2,TGTGCCAGCAGCTTGCCAGAGACAGTCTATTACTATGGCTACACCTTC,CASSLPETVYYYGYTF
.,TRBV6-5,once,TRBJ1-2,TGTGCCAGCAGTCAACAGGGAGGGAAAGGCTACACCTTC,CASSQQGGKGYTF
.,TRBV29-1,.,TRBJ2-1,TGCAGCGTTAAGCCCCGGGTCAATGAGCAGTTCTTC,CSVKPRVNEQFF
TRBD2,TRBV2,.,TRBJ2-3,TGTGCCAGCAGTGAACGGGGGGAGGGCCCCCCGCGATATTTT,CASSERGEGPPRYF
.,TRBV5-1,.,TRBJ1-1,TGCGCCAGCAGCTTGGACTCTCCCGGTTCCTACACTGAAGCTTTCTTT,CASSLDSPGSYTEAFF
TRBD2,TRBV10-1,.,TRBJ2-1,TGCGCCAGCAGTATGACTAGCGGAAGAGGGAGATTCTTC,CASSMTSGRGRFF
.,TRBV4-1,.,TRBJ2-2,TGCGCCAGCACCCGAGGGGGGGGCCTGAACACCGGGGAGCTGTTTTTT,CASTRGGGLNTGELFF
.,TRBV28,.,TRBJ2-1,TGTGCCAGCAGTTTATTAGCGTTGAGCAATGAGCAGTTCTTC,CASSLLALSNEQFF
.,TRBV5-1,.,TRBJ2-1,TGCGCCAGTTCTATTTGGACTGACTCCTACAATGAGCAGTTCTTC,CASSIWTDSYNEQFF
.,TRBV19,.,TRBJ1-5,TGTGCCAGTAGTATAGGAGGGCCTTATAGCAATCAGCCCCAGCATTTT,CASSIGGPYSNQPQHF
TRBD1,TRBV28,.,TRBJ2-2,TGTGCCAGCACCGCCGGGACAGGGTACACCGGGGAGCTGTTTTTT,CASTAGTGYTGELFF
TRBD1,TRBV2,.,TRBJ1-3,TGTGCCAGCAGTACCACAGGGGCGAGAAACACCATATATTTT,CASSTTGARNTIYF
TRBD2,TRBV6-1,.,TRBJ2-7,TGTGCCAGCAGAGGGCGGGAGGGCTACGAGCAGTACTTC,CASRGREGYEQYF
TRBD2,TRBV9,.,TRBJ2-3,TGTGCCAGCAGCGTGTCGGGGGGGCCCGATACGCAGTATTTT,CASSVSGGPDTQYF
.,TRBV29-1,.,TRBJ1-3,TGCAGTGGGAGGAACTCTGGAAACACCATATATTTT,CSGRNSGNTIYF
.,TRBV6-5,many,TRBJ1-1,TGTGCCGCGAGAGGTCAGCAATTCACTGAAGCTTTCTTT,CAARGQQFTEAFF
TRBD2,TRBV5-1,.,TRBJ2-3,TGCGCCAGCAGCCAAACAGCGGGAGCCCCAAATACGCAGTATTTT,CASSQTAGAPNTQYF
.,TRBV6-4,.,TRBJ1-2,TGTGCCAGCAGTGACGAGGGGGTTGGTGGCTACACCTTC,CASSDEGVGGYTF
TRBD1,TRBV2,.,TRBJ1-1,TGTGCCAGCAGTCCGACGACAGGGGGAAACACTGAAGCTTTCTTT,CASSPTTGGNTEAFF
TRBD2,TRBV10-2,.,TRBJ2-5,TGCGCCAGCAGGGGGCGGGAGAAGTTGGGGACCCAGTACTTC,CASRGREKLGTQYF
TRBD1,TRBV5-4,.,TRBJ1-1,TGTGCCAGCAGGTGGGACAGCGGGGGCACTGAAGCTTTCTTT,CASRWDSGGTEAFF
.,TRBV7-3,.,TRBJ2-2,TGTGCCAGCAGCTCAAGGGGTTCCGGGGAGCTGTTTTTT,CASSSRGSGELFF
TRBD2,TRBV7-8,.,TRBJ2-5,TGTGCCAGCACCTCGTGGGGGGGAGGAGAGACCCAGTACTTC,CASTSWGGGETQYF
TRBD1,TRBV6-1,.,TRBJ2-7,TGTGCCAGCAGTGATCGGGACAGGGGATGGAACGAGCAGTACTTC,CASSDRDRGWNEQYF
.,TRBV7-9,.,TRBJ1-4,TGTGCCAGCAGCTTAGCGGGCAAGATCATATCTAATGAAAAACTGTTTTTT,CASSLAGKIISNEKLFF
TRBD2,TRBV28,.,TRBJ2-7,TGTGCCAGCAGTTTAGAATCTAGCGGCTCCTACGAGCAGTACTTC,CASSLESSGSYEQYF
TRBD1,TRBV7-9,.,TRBJ2-1,TGTGCCAGCAGCCTGGGGACAGGTCGCAATGAGCAGTTCTTC,CASSLGTGRNEQFF
.,TRBV6-1,.,TRBJ1-2,TGTGCCAGCAGTCGACACTCTAACTATGGCTACACCTTC,CASSRHSNYGYTF
.,TRBV7-9,.,TRBJ2-7,TGTGCCAGCAGTGATGATACAGGGCACTACGAGCAGTACTTC,CASSDDTGHYEQYF
.,TRBV5-1,.,TRBJ2-7,TGCGCCAGCAGCTTGGGAGGGGGGGGGCCCTACGAGCAGTACTTC,CASSLGGGGPYEQYF
.,TRBV9,.,TRBJ2-1,TGTGCCAGCAGCGTATCAACAGATGAGCAGTTCTTC,CASSVSTDEQFF
.,TRBV6-5,.,TRBJ1-1,TGTGCCAGCAGGAGTAGCCCCGACAGACCAGCTTTCTTT,CASRSSPDRPAFF
TRBD1,TRBV29-1,.,TRBJ2-7,TGCAGCGCAGGGACAGGGCTTACCTACGAGCAGTACTTC,CSAGTGLTYEQYF
.,TRBV5-4,.,TRBJ2-1,TGTGCCAGCAGCGTTGATACAAGCTCCTACAATGAGCAGTTCTTC,CASSVDTSSYNEQFF
TRBD2,TRBV5-1,.,TRBJ2-3,TGCGCCAGCAGCTCAGGGACTAGCTCTGCAGATACGCAGTATTTT,CASSSGTSSADTQYF
.,TRBV5-6,once,TRBJ1-5,TGTGCCAGCAGCCGCGAGGGATGGAGTCAGCCCCAGCATTTT,CASSREGWSQPQHF
.,TRBV28,.,TRBJ2-7,TGTGCCAGCAGCCCCGAGGTTTCCTACGAGCAGTACTTC,CASSPEVSYEQYF
.,TRBV28,.,TRBJ2-7,TGTGCCAGCAGTTTGGTCCCGAGTGCCTACGAGCAGTACTTC,CASSLVPSAYEQYF
TRBD1,TRBV15,.,TRBJ2-2,TGTGCCACCGGCAGAGTGCCAGGGGGGAACACCGGGGAGCTGTTTTTT,CATGRVPGGNTGELFF
TRBD1,TRBV5-1,.,TRBJ1-1,TGCGCCAGCAGCTTGGAGGGGACAGGCGCACTTGAAGCTTTCTTT,CASSLEGTGALEAFF
.,TRBV5-4,.,TRBJ2-3,TGTGCCAGCACCGCCATTGGAGGCGATACGCAGTATTTT,CASTAIGGDTQYF
TRBD2,TRBV6-1,.,TRBJ2-7,TGTGCCAGCAGTGAAGGTACGCGGGAGTTCTACGAGCAGTACTTC,CASSEGTREFYEQYF
TRBD1,TRBV5-4,.,TRBJ2-1,TGTGCCAGCAGCCATCTAGGACAGGAAAGGTTCAATGAGCAGTTCTTC,CASSHLGQERFNEQFF
TRBD1,TRBV9,.,TRBJ2-1,TGTGCCAGCAGCGGACGGGGACAGTTCTCCTACAATGAGCAGTTCTTC,CASSGRGQFSYNEQFF
.,TRBV27,.,TRBJ2-3,TGTGCCAGCAGTTCCAGCGGGAGCACAGATACGCAGTATTTT,CASSSSGSTDTQYF
.,TRBV12-5,.,TRBJ1-5,TGTGCTAGTAAGCTTTTAGATCAGCCCCAGCATTTT,CASKLLDQPQHF
.,TRBV7-9,.,TRBJ1-1,TGTGCCAGCAGCTTGGTACCTACAGAGTCCGCTGAAGCTTTCTTT,CASSLVPTESAEAFF
.,TRBV10-2,.,TRBJ2-7,TGCGCCAGGGCGGAGCTAGCCTACGAGCAGTACTTC,CARAELAYEQYF
.,TRBV9,.,TRBJ2-1,TGTGCCAGCAGCCCGCAGTCTGCGGGCTACAATGAGCAGTTCTTC,CASSPQSAGYNEQFF
.,TRBV14,few,TRBJ1-3,TGTGCCAGCAGCCATTCGTCGGTCTCAAAGCGCCTCTCTGGAAACACCATATATTTT,CASSHSSVSKRLSGNTIYF
TRBD2,TRBV13,.,TRBJ2-3,TGTGCCAGCAGCATCCTAGCGGGGGGAAATACGCAGTATTTT,CASSILAGGNTQYF
TRBD1,TRBV4-2,.,TRBJ2-7,TGTGCCAGCAGCCGCTCAACAGGGGGCGCGGGGTACGAGCAGTACTTC,CASSRSTGGAGYEQYF